The present entry profiles one T cell receptor (beta chain) with its context. Its antigen is currently unknown. The CDR3 has 15 residues. CDR1 SGHVS and CDR2 FNYEAQ come from the germline V gene. V lost 0 bases and J lost 2, with 8 bases in between. TCRdb reprocessed the reads via MiXCR and lists one record per CDR3 protein. Of 900,000 to 950,000 distinct CDR3 sequences listed, approximately 31% were seen once; the top ten hold around 15%. The sample belongs to a study of T cell repertoires in cytomegalovirus infection. At the level of the study: Matching HLA type, along with CMV infection, was indicated by public TCR beta signatures. Study findings and constraints: Predominance within the ex vivo response was attributable to HLA-C-restricted CMV-specific TCR beta clonotypes. Identification of carriers of CMV plus the relevant HLA was performed using cumulative public TCR beta family frequency.

V is TRBV7-6 and J is TRBJ1-3; D ambiguous. This clonotype was sampled from a human donor in good health (CMV status not recorded). Some clones in this sample may be carry-over from other donors' samples. The sample here was cultured CD8+ T cells from PBMCs, taken from culture after CMV antigen stimulation. This chain's CDR3 is CASSLARDPGNTIYF. Written as DNA, the CDR3 is TGTGCCAGCAGCTTAGCGCGCGATCCTGGAAACACCATATATTTT.